Shown below are 9 T cell receptor beta chains from a single sample sequenced in a study of molecular identifiers for immune sequencing clone quantification. MiXCR, applied by TCRdb to the PCR reads, yields one record per CDR3 protein. In the table there are around 460,000 distinct CDR3 sequences, roughly 25% of which are singletons. Input material: naive CD8+ T cells from blood, with Jurkat cell RNA spiked in. Subset: FACS-sorted CD8+CD4-CCR7+CD45RA+ naive T cells. The source of these receptors is a human donor in good health. Some libraries in this study had Jurkat cell RNA spiked in.

This clonotype was counted a single time. A read error may produce the germline difference seen at one junction end. V gene TRBV6-1 combines with J gene TRBJ2-5; no clear D. Germline CDR1 is MNHNS and CDR2 is SASEGT. The CDR3 consists of 13 residues. CDR3 protein: CASKVQYQEPQYF. The CDR3 coding sequence is TGTGCCAGTAAAGTTCAGTACCAAGAGCCCCAGTACTTC.

At least ten counts were recorded for this clonotype. This sequence joins TRBV5-1 and TRBJ1-1; D gene unclear. From germline, CDR1 is SGHRS and CDR2 YFSETQ. The CDR3 has 15 amino acids. The V end lost 0 bases, the J end lost 2 bases, and 11 bases lay between the germline ends. The CDR3 nucleotides read TGCGCCAGCAGCTTGGCTGGCAGGAGAAACACTGAAGCTTTCTTT. This sequence encodes CASSLAGRRNTEAFF.

The CDR3, as DNA: TGTGCCAGCAGCTTAGCTTGCCGATACGAGCAGTACTTC. Encoded protein: CASSLACRYEQYF. The chain couples TRBV7-9 to TRBJ2-7; D ambiguous. The germline V gene encodes CDR1 SEHNR and CDR2 FQNEAQ (reference sequence). The V end lost 0 bases, the J end lost 4 bases, and 7 bases lay between the germline ends. This CDR3 is built from 13 residues.

The chain has TRBV9 and TRBJ2-1; D may be TRBD2 (6 bases). V dropped 0 bases and J dropped 0 bases, with 19 bases sitting between them. The CDR3 spans 19 residues. Per the germline V gene, CDR1 is SGDLS and CDR2 is YYNGEE. The CDR3 sequence: CASSVDPNSGGGSYNEQFF. The CDR3 bases are TGTGCCAGCAGCGTAGACCCAAACTCTGGGGGAGGCTCCTACAATGAGCAGTTCTTC.

This clonotype was seen at least ten times. The chain links TRBV7-9 to TRBJ2-5; D not resolved. This CDR3 is built from 14 residues. Deletions cut 3 bases from V and 4 bases from J, with 12 bases between. Per germline, CDR1 SEHNR and CDR2 FQNEAQ (reference sequence). CDR3 sequence reads: CASSFGVSPETQYF. CDR3 DNA sequence: TGTGCCAGCAGCTTTGGGGTATCTCCAGAGACCCAGTACTTC.

In its sample, this clonotype was seen a few times. This chain links TRBV6-2 or TRBV6-3 with TRBJ2-7; the D is unclear. Germline V gene sequence: CDR1 MNHEY, CDR2 SVGEGT. The CDR3 runs 14 residues. V lost 4 bases and J lost 0, with 10 bases in between. CDR3: CASSLLGYSYEQYF. CDR3 in DNA: TGTGCCAGCAGTTTACTGGGCTACTCCTACGAGCAGTACTTC.

This clonotype was detected many times. V usage is TRBV7-9 and J usage is TRBJ1-2; D is ambiguous. Germline V gene lookup returns CDR1 SEHNR and CDR2 FQNEAQ (reference sequence). Trimming pared 6 bases from V and 3 bases from J, leaving 20 bases between. This CDR3 has 16 amino acids. As DNA, the CDR3 is TGTGCCAGCAGTATTTCCGAACAGTCCTCCTACTATGGCTACACCTTC. Amino acid sequence: CASSISEQSSYYGYTF.

This clonotype was found once. The chain is built from TRBV19 and TRBJ1-1, with D tentatively TRBD1 (5 bases). V was trimmed by 1 base and J by 3 bases, leaving 6 bases between them. This CDR3 has 13 amino acids. The V gene's germline CDR1 is LNHDA and CDR2 SQIVND (reference sequence). CDR3 coding DNA: TGTGCCAGTAGTATAGTGGGGGACACTGAAGCTTTCTTT. This translates into CASSIVGDTEAFF.

This clonotype appeared a few times. The CDR3 sequence is CASSLGGSKETQYF. CDR3 in DNA: TGTGCCAGCAGCTTAGGGGGCAGTAAAGAGACCCAGTACTTC. The chain combines TRBV7-8 with TRBJ2-5, with D perhaps TRBD1 (5 bases). CDR1 and CDR2 from the germline V gene are SGHVS and FQNEAQ. V was cut by 1 base and J by 3 bases, with 9 bases left in between. The CDR3 covers 14 residues.